The next 20 T cell receptor beta chains were all read from a single sample in a study of blood T cell repertoires in COVID-19. Profiling relied on immunoSEQ multiplex PCR, and the TCRdb table lists in-frame clones only, not all of them. The table includes 150,000 to 200,000 clones, around 86% detected once. The source material was peripheral blood. Receptor source: a woman in her seventies with COVID-19, enrolled during active disease.

V and J are TRBV5-1 and TRBJ2-3; 12 bases align to TRBD2. The length of the CDR3 is 16 residues. Germline V gives CDR1 SGHRS, CDR2 YFSETQ. The J segment lost 4 bases and the V segment lost 2 bases, leaving 5 bases of the junction unmatched. CDR3 sequence: CASSLGTSGRSDTQYF. CDR3 coding DNA: TGCGCCAGCAGCTTAGGGACTAGCGGGCGATCAGATACGCAGTATTTT.

This chain joins TRBV5-1 and TRBJ2-1; D is perhaps TRBD2 (6 bases). Germline V lookup: CDR1 SGHRS, CDR2 YFSETQ. The CDR3 is made up of 15 amino acids. V shed 0 bases and J shed 9 bases, with 16 bases lying between them. CDR3 DNA sequence: TGCGCCAGCAGCTTGGGGCGGGGTTCCCGCGGTGAGCAGTTCTTC. It yields the protein CASSLGRGSRGEQFF.

This chain connects TRBV7-6 to TRBJ2-3; 7 bases are a match to TRBD2. The V gene end was trimmed by 3 bases and the J gene end by 1 base; junction bases not matched to a gene: 7. Germline CDR1 SGHVS, CDR2 FNYEAQ. The CDR3 is made up of 16 amino acids. The CDR3 nucleotides are TGTGCCAGCAGCTTGCTAGCGGAACGCCGCACAGATACGCAGTATTTT. Its translation is CASSLLAERRTDTQYF.

The chain combines TRBV30 with TRBJ1-6, with 8 bases identical to TRBD1. The CDR3 is 15 amino acids. The germline CDR1 and CDR2 sequences are GTSNPN and SVGIG (reference sequence). Trimming removed 3 bases from V and 9 bases from J; junction bases left unmatched: 10. CDR3 loop: CAWRGRGRESSPLHF. The CDR3 DNA follows: TGTGCCTGGAGAGGCAGGGGGCGTGAAAGTTCACCCCTCCACTTT.

The chain employs TRBV7-9 and TRBJ2-1, with TRBD2 matching 8 bases. Looked up from germline, CDR1 is SEHNR and CDR2 is FQNEAQ (reference sequence). Trimming removed 1 base from V and 5 bases from J; junction bases left unmatched: 4. The CDR3 runs 15 residues. The CDR3 region has the DNA TGTGCCAGCAGCTTAGACGGGAGGGCGGACAATGAGCAGTTCTTC. Translated, it gives CASSLDGRADNEQFF.

The V call is TRBV10-3, the J call TRBJ1-1; TRBD1 matches 8 bases. V was pared by 4 bases and J by 5 bases, with 6 bases of the junction left unmatched. The CDR3 contains 14 residues. The germline CDR1 and CDR2 sequences are ENHRY and SYGVKD. The DNA of the CDR3 is TGTGCCATCAGTGGGGGGACAGGAAATACTGAAGCTTTCTTT. Protein: CAISGGTGNTEAFF.

Here the CDR3 DNA reads TGTGCCAGCAGCTTAGGGTTGGGGCGGGGTAGCTCCTACGAGCAGTACTTC. It translates to CASSLGLGRGSSYEQYF. The chain recombines TRBV7-9 with TRBJ2-7; D perhaps matches TRBD2 (6 bases). The CDR3 runs to 17 residues. V was cut by 1 base and J by 0 bases, with 16 bases left in between. Germline CDR1 SEHNR, CDR2 FQNEAQ (reference sequence).

The chain recombines TRBV24-1 with TRBJ2-1; a weak D match, TRBD2 (6 bases). V was shortened by 3 bases and J by 6 bases, with 23 bases between the two germline ends. Germline values: CDR1 KGHDR, CDR2 SFDVKD. This CDR3 region has 18 residues. As DNA, the CDR3 is TGTGCCACCAGTGATCTGCTGACTAGTTTAGCCGAGGGCAATGAGCAGTTCTTC. The encoded protein is CATSDLLTSLAEGNEQFF.

The chain carries TRBV2 and TRBJ1-3, with D perhaps matching TRBD1 (6 bases). Germline V gene lookup returns CDR1 SNHLY and CDR2 FYNNEI. The CDR3 runs 15 residues. V lost 7 bases and J lost 4, with 17 bases in between. The CDR3 DNA reads as TGTGCCAGCAACGGGGTCGGGGGGCCGGGAAACACCATATATTTT. Encoded protein: CASNGVGGPGNTIYF. The entire variable domain, with the rest obtained from reference TRBV2 and TRBJ1-3, is as follows: EPEVTQTPSHQVTQMGQEVILRCVPISNHLYFYWYRQILGQKVEFLVSFYNNEISEKSEIFDDQFSVERPDGSNFTLKIRSTKLEDSAMYFCASNGVGGPGNTIYFGEGSWLTVV.

The chain employs TRBV12-3 or TRBV12-4 and TRBJ2-7; a possible D gene is TRBD1 (5 bases). V shed 9 bases and J shed 6 bases, with 18 bases lying between them. The CDR3 consists of 13 residues. This CDR3 is CASQPQGQREQYF. CDR3 coding DNA: TGTGCCAGTCAACCCCAGGGCCAGCGCGAGCAGTACTTC.

This clone appeared once. The chain couples TRBV2 to TRBJ2-1, with TRBD2 matching over 12 bases. Germline V CDR1 and CDR2: SNHLY, FYNNEI. This CDR3 region has 17 residues. V shed 6 bases and J 1 base; nucleotides not matched to a gene: 7. The CDR3 is CASRRLAGVDSYNEQFF. DNA of the CDR3: TGTGCCAGCAGGCGACTAGCGGGAGTGGATTCCTACAATGAGCAGTTCTTC.

The chain carries TRBV5-1 and TRBJ2-2; 13 bases agree with TRBD2. The ends lost 4 bases at V and 4 bases at J; junction bases unmatched: 4. The CDR3 contains 16 residues. Germline assignment: CDR1 SGHRS and CDR2 YFSETQ. CDR3 sequence: CASSLGTSGVTGELFF. Here the CDR3 DNA reads TGCGCCAGCAGCCTAGGGACTAGCGGGGTCACCGGGGAGCTGTTTTTT.

The V gene is TRBV30, the J gene TRBJ1-2; D unclear. Germline lookup yields CDR1 GTSNPN and CDR2 SVGIG (reference sequence). V was pared by 0 bases and J by 8 bases, with 13 bases between. This CDR3 comprises 13 residues. Here the CDR3 reads CAWSVAPLEGYTF. CDR3 DNA: TGTGCCTGGAGTGTAGCTCCCCTCGAAGGCTACACCTTC.

The CDR3 nucleotides read TGTGCCAGCAGTCGGGACAGGGCGCCGAATCAGCCCCAGCATTTT. Translating it yields CASSRDRAPNQPQHF. The gene calls are TRBV6-5 and TRBJ1-5; 9 positions agree with TRBD1. Germline loops: CDR1 MNHEY, CDR2 SVGAGI. This CDR3 has 15 residues. V trimming: 5 bases; J trimming: 4 bases; junction bases outside the gene matches: 6.

The chain employs TRBV27 and TRBJ2-1, with unresolved D. This CDR3 contains 13 residues. V lost 5 bases and J lost 1, with 6 bases in between. Germline V gene data show CDR1 as MNHEY and CDR2 as SMNVEV (reference sequence). The CDR3 is CASSLFSYNEQFF. CDR3 sequence (DNA): TGTGCCAGCAGTCTTTTTTCCTACAATGAGCAGTTCTTC.

The chain uses TRBV5-6 and TRBJ1-2; the D is unclear. This CDR3 is built from 13 residues. The germline V and J ends were trimmed by 2 bases and 7 bases, with 12 bases remaining between them. Looked up from germline, CDR1 is SGHDT and CDR2 is YYEEEE. CDR3 sequence: CASSLNPAGGYTF. The CDR3 nucleotides read TGTGCCAGCAGCTTAAACCCTGCAGGTGGCTACACCTTC.

The chain uses TRBV27 and TRBJ2-2; 12 positions agree with TRBD2. CDR1 is MNHEY and CDR2 is SMNVEV in the germline V gene (reference sequence). The length of the CDR3 is 16 residues. J lost 2 bases, V lost 6 bases, and 4 bases had no gene match. CDR3: CASRSSGRANTGELFF. The CDR3 DNA reads as TGTGCCAGCAGATCTAGCGGGAGGGCCAACACCGGGGAGCTGTTTTTT.

The chain carries TRBV12-3 or TRBV12-4 and TRBJ2-4, with D maybe TRBD2 (6 bases). The germline V and J ends were trimmed by 6 bases and 6 bases, with 12 bases remaining between them. CDR3 size: 13 residues. The CDR3 sequence: CASSNGGLNIQYF. The CDR3 region has the DNA TGTGCCAGCAGCAACGGGGGATTAAACATTCAGTACTTC.

The chain carries TRBV7-2 and TRBJ2-5; D ambiguous. The germline V gene has CDR1 SGHTA and CDR2 FQGNSA. This CDR3 spans 15 amino acids. Between the trimmed V and J ends, which lost 3 bases and 5 bases, there was a span of 16 bases. CDR3 nucleotides: TGTGCCAGCAGCTTGGCCAGAGGCATTGGGGAGACCCAGTACTTC. Translating gives CASSLARGIGETQYF.

The chain uses TRBV6-7 and TRBJ2-2; 11 nucleotides align to TRBD2. TRBV6-7 is assigned to the ORF class and has an uncertain function. CDR3 length equals 15 residues. With 8 bases clipped from V and 5 bases from J, the junction kept 7 bases outside the gene matches. CDR3 sequence (DNA): TGTGCCAGCTCCCGGACTAGCGGGCTTACCGGGGAGCTGTTTTTT. Its translation: CASSRTSGLTGELFF.